These 8 T cell receptor beta chains came from one sample sequenced in a study of blood T cell repertoires in COVID-19. Clones were read by immunoSEQ multiplex PCR, and TCRdb kept only the in-frame ones, dropping some. The sample holds 30,000 to 35,000 clones, around 87% seen once. The sample comprised peripheral blood. The receptors originated from a human donor in a cohort sampled during active COVID-19.

The rearrangement links TRBV7-9 to TRBJ2-1; 7 bases map to TRBD1. CDR3 length: 14 amino acids. The junction had 5 bases not matched to a gene; V was cut back by 1 base and J by 8 bases. Germline loops: CDR1 SEHNR, CDR2 FQNEAQ (reference sequence). The CDR3 here is CASSLVDRVDEQFF. CDR3 in DNA: TGTGCCAGCAGCTTAGTCGACAGGGTAGATGAGCAGTTCTTC.

The J gene is TRBJ2-7, the V gene TRBV5-1, with 9 bases aligning to TRBD1. The CDR3 loop spans 14 amino acids. V dropped 5 bases and J dropped 1; count of bases not matched to a gene: 4. Germline V lookup: CDR1 SGHRS, CDR2 YFSETQ. The CDR3: CASRGDRESYEQYF. The CDR3 coding sequence is TGCGCCAGCAGAGGGGACAGGGAATCCTACGAGCAGTACTTC.

The chain is built from TRBV12-2 and TRBJ1-6. TRBV12-2 is an annotated pseudogene. The CDR3 covers 16 residues. CDR3 bases: TGTGCAAGTCGTCGGACCCGGAGGTCCTATAATTCACCCCTCCACTTT. It codes for CASRRTRRSYNSPLHF.

V is TRBV3-1 (or the pseudogene TRBV3-2) and J is TRBJ2-1, with 7 bases aligning to TRBD1. V gave up 0 bases and J gave up 10 bases; unmatched junction bases: 9. Germline V gene data show CDR1 as LGHDT and CDR2 as YNNKEL (reference sequence). This CDR3 has 15 residues. The CDR3 coding sequence is TGTGCCAGCAGCCAAGATCTTGAGGGGGCAAGGGAGCAGTTCTTC. As protein: CASSQDLEGAREQFF.

This clone was seen just once. The J gene is TRBJ2-5, the V gene TRBV11-2; D may be TRBD1 (6 bases). Germline loops: CDR1 SGHAT, CDR2 FQNNGV. The CDR3 totals 14 residues. Trimming shortened V by 5 bases and J by 2 bases, and 12 bases separated the two germline ends. The CDR3 sequence: CASSPGVSQETQYF. CDR3 in DNA: TGTGCCAGCAGCCCAGGGGTATCACAAGAGACCCAGTACTTC.

This chain joins TRBV19 and TRBJ2-5, with 9 bases that match TRBD1. Losses at the gene ends were 4 bases for V and 2 bases for J; bases not matched to a gene: 8. The CDR3 length is 16 residues. Germline values: CDR1 LNHDA, CDR2 SQIVND (reference sequence). This CDR3 reads CASSTVTGGGQETQYF. Here the CDR3 DNA reads TGTGCCAGTAGTACCGTGACAGGGGGAGGACAAGAGACCCAGTACTTC.

This rearrangement joins TRBV6-5 to TRBJ1-4; D might be TRBD1 (6 bases). This CDR3 contains 13 residues. With 11 bases removed from V and 10 bases from J, the gap between germline ends came to 20 bases. Looked up from germline, CDR1 is MNHEY and CDR2 is SVGAGI. The CDR3 coding sequence is TGTGCCTCGACCAGGGGATCTGGGGGAAAACTGTTTTTT. Translated, it gives CASTRGSGGKLFF.

V gene TRBV24-1 combines with J gene TRBJ1-5; a weak D match, TRBD1 (5 bases). Germline V gene lookup returns CDR1 KGHDR and CDR2 SFDVKD. The CDR3 totals 15 residues. V gave up 7 bases and J gave up 1 base, with 13 bases separating them. The CDR3 here is CATSAGGESNQPQHF. Here the CDR3 DNA reads TGTGCCACCAGCGCCGGGGGTGAGAGCAATCAGCCCCAGCATTTT.